This passage covers 32 T cell receptor beta chains from one sample sequenced in a study of blood T cell repertoires in COVID-19. Using immunoSEQ multiplex PCR, the repertoire was profiled, and TCRdb retains in-frame clones only, with some absent. The sample shows about 160,000 clones, approximately 88% of them seen only once. The specimen sequenced was peripheral blood. These TCRs come from a man aged 65 to 79 with acute or convalescent COVID-19.

This chain connects TRBV19 to TRBJ2-7; tentatively, D is TRBD1 (5 bases). The V end lost 5 bases, the J end lost 3 bases, and 14 bases lay between the germline ends. CDR1 is LNHDA, CDR2 SQIVND, per germline (reference sequence). This CDR3 has 14 amino acids. CDR3 residues: CASSLQGSLYEQYF. CDR3 DNA sequence: TGTGCCAGTAGTTTGCAGGGATCGCTCTACGAGCAGTACTTC.

To note about this clone: The same CDR3 arises from other DNA sequences in this sample as well. V usage is TRBV5-1 and J usage is TRBJ1-6; D uncertain. The CDR3 contains 13 residues. Per germline, CDR1 SGHRS and CDR2 YFSETQ. Between the trimmed V and J ends, which lost 2 bases and 5 bases, there was a span of 5 bases. In DNA form, the CDR3 reads TGCGCCAGCAGCTTCAGCGATAATTCACCCCTCCACTTT. This gives the protein CASSFSDNSPLHF.

The chain employs TRBV7-9 and TRBJ2-1, with 9 positions matching TRBD1. Germline trimming cut 5 bases from V and 1 base from J; bases unmatched to any gene: 6. The CDR3 extends over 16 amino acids. Per the germline V gene, CDR1 is SEHNR and CDR2 is FQNEAQ (reference sequence). This chain's CDR3 is CASSPRTGVSYNEQFF. In DNA form, the CDR3 reads TGTGCCAGCAGCCCCCGGACAGGGGTTTCCTACAATGAGCAGTTCTTC.

Only one count was recorded for this clone. The rearrangement uses TRBV6-5 and TRBJ2-5, with D perhaps matching TRBD1 (6 bases). The CDR3 consists of 14 residues. Deletions cut 6 bases from V and 3 bases from J, with 14 bases between. CDR1 and CDR2 from the germline V gene are MNHEY and SVGAGI. CDR3 nucleotide sequence: TGTGCCAGCAGCCCAACAGGGTTAAAAGAGACCCAGTACTTC. Translated: CASSPTGLKETQYF.

V usage is TRBV2 and J usage is TRBJ1-5, with 7 positions matching TRBD1. CDR3 size: 14 residues. Germline-derived CDR1 and CDR2 are SNHLY and FYNNEI. J lost 5 bases, V lost 4 bases, and 5 bases had no gene match. The chain's CDR3 is CASSGQGGYQPQHF. CDR3 DNA sequence: TGTGCCAGCAGTGGACAGGGCGGTTATCAGCCCCAGCATTTT.

The chain carries TRBV7-2 and TRBJ2-7, with D unresolved. V was pared by 1 base and J by 6 bases, with 7 bases between. CDR3 length: 12 amino acids. Looked up from germline, CDR1 is SGHTA and CDR2 is FQGNSA. DNA for the CDR3: TGTGCCAGCAGCTTAGGTATATCCGAGCAGTACTTC. Its translation is CASSLGISEQYF.

V and J are TRBV9 and TRBJ2-2; the match to TRBD2 covers 7 bases. This CDR3 has 15 residues. Germline V gene lookup returns CDR1 SGDLS and CDR2 YYNGEE. V dropped 5 bases and J dropped 2; count of bases not matched to a gene: 6. CDR3 loop: CASRGGGSNTGELFF. The CDR3 nucleotides read TGTGCCAGCAGAGGCGGGGGAAGTAACACCGGGGAGCTGTTTTTT.

The rearrangement joins TRBV9 to TRBJ2-7; 9 bases are a match to TRBD2. The CDR3 spans 14 residues. V lost 3 bases to trimming and J lost 7 bases; unmatched junction nucleotides: 8. Germline CDR1 reads SGDLS; CDR2 reads YYNGEE. CDR3 bases: TGTGCCAGCAGCGCCACCGGGACTAGCACTGAGCAGTACTTC. The encoded protein is CASSATGTSTEQYF.

The V and J genes are TRBV19 and TRBJ1-5; 7 nucleotides agree with TRBD1. J gave up 4 bases and V 2 bases, and 5 bases lay outside the gene matches. Germline-derived CDR1 and CDR2 are LNHDA and SQIVND (reference sequence). This CDR3 region has 15 residues. CDR3 DNA: TGTGCCAGTAGTATAACCGGGACAGAAAATCAGCCCCAGCATTTT. It translates to CASSITGTENQPQHF.

The chain carries TRBV11-2 and TRBJ2-7; D possibly corresponds to TRBD1 (5 bases). Germline CDR1 reads SGHAT; CDR2 reads FQNNGV. The length of the CDR3 is 14 residues. V lost 1 base and J lost 4, with 11 bases in between. In DNA form, the CDR3 reads TGTGCCAGCAGCTTAGGGGGCCTTCAATACGAGCAGTACTTC. Protein product: CASSLGGLQYEQYF.

In nucleotides, the CDR3 is TGTGCCATCAGTGCCCAGGGGCCCTCCTACGAGCAGTACTTC. Its translation: CAISAQGPSYEQYF. The chain recombines TRBV10-3 with TRBJ2-7; maybe TRBD1 (6 bases). There are 14 residues in the CDR3. Per the germline V gene, CDR1 is ENHRY and CDR2 is SYGVKD. The V end was cut by 4 bases, the J end by 0 bases, with 10 bases between.

V and J are TRBV6-4 and TRBJ2-1; 9 bases are shared with TRBD1. Germline V gene sequence: CDR1 MRHNA, CDR2 SNTAGT. The CDR3 runs 14 residues. Losses at the gene ends were 4 bases for V and 8 bases for J; bases not matched to a gene: 6. The CDR3: CASSVGTGFHEQFF. Written as DNA, the CDR3 is TGTGCCAGCAGTGTTGGGACAGGGTTCCATGAGCAGTTCTTC.

This clone has just one count. This chain links TRBV19 with TRBJ2-7; 7 positions match TRBD2. Trimming took 6 bases from V and 6 from J; bases not matched to a gene: 14. Germline CDR1 and CDR2: LNHDA and SQIVND (reference sequence). CDR3 length equals 15 residues. The CDR3 spells CASSPTGEGRGEQYF. Here the CDR3 DNA reads TGTGCCAGTAGCCCGACGGGGGAGGGACGGGGCGAGCAGTACTTC.

The rearrangement links TRBV11-3 to TRBJ2-3; 7 nucleotides align to TRBD1. CDR1 and CDR2 (germline): SGHNT, YENEEA. Trimming at V came to 0 bases and at J to 2 bases, leaving 14 bases not matched to a gene. CDR3 length: 19 amino acids. CDR3 sequence reads: CASSLDLGVDREDTDTQYF. In DNA form, the CDR3 reads TGTGCCAGCAGCTTAGATCTCGGTGTCGACAGGGAAGACACAGATACGCAGTATTTT.

This clone was found once. The chain joins TRBV10-2 to TRBJ2-3, with unresolved D. Per the germline V gene, CDR1 is WSHSY and CDR2 is SAAADI. This CDR3 is built from 13 residues. V shed 7 bases and J shed 1 base, with 9 bases lying between them. In DNA form, the CDR3 reads TGCGCCAGCATGATGGCAGGCACAGATACGCAGTATTTT. Its translation: CASMMAGTDTQYF.

J is TRBJ1-3 and V is TRBV28; D remains ambiguous. V was cut by 6 bases and J by 4 bases, with 4 bases left in between. CDR3 length: 11 residues. Germline values: CDR1 MDHEN, CDR2 SYDVKM. The CDR3 loop reads CASSVGNTIYF. As DNA, the CDR3 is TGTGCCAGCAGCGTCGGAAACACCATATATTTT.

The chain has TRBV19 and TRBJ2-1, with D tentatively TRBD2 (5 bases). V gave up 1 base and J gave up 1 base, with 11 bases separating them. The CDR3 extends over 16 amino acids. CDR1 and CDR2 from the germline V gene are LNHDA and SQIVND (reference sequence). The CDR3, as DNA: TGTGCCAGTAGTATAGGGACTGCGGAGTCCTACAATGAGCAGTTCTTC. Its protein product is CASSIGTAESYNEQFF.

This clone was detected a few times. J is TRBJ1-1 and V is TRBV11-2; perhaps TRBD1 as D (5 bases). Trimming took 6 bases from V and 3 from J, leaving 14 bases between them. The CDR3 totals 14 residues. Germline lookup yields CDR1 SGHAT and CDR2 FQNNGV. The DNA for the CDR3 is TGTGCCAGCAGGTCAGGGAAAGTAGACACTGAAGCTTTCTTT. Translated, it gives CASRSGKVDTEAFF. The variable domain in full, completed from reference TRBV11-2 and TRBJ1-1, reads EAGVAQSPRYKIIEKRQSVAFWCNPISGHATLYWYQQILGQGPKLLIQFQNNGVVDDSQLPKDRFSAERLKGVDSTLKIQPAKLEDSAVYLCASRSGKVDTEAFFGQGTRLTVV.

The chain employs TRBV19 and TRBJ1-5, with D perhaps TRBD1 (6 bases). V lost 3 bases and J lost 1, with 13 bases in between. The CDR3 is made up of 16 amino acids. Germline-derived CDR1 and CDR2 are LNHDA and SQIVND (reference sequence). This CDR3 is CASSIGAGVSNQPQHF. As DNA, the CDR3 is TGTGCCAGTAGTATTGGGGCAGGGGTCAGCAATCAGCCCCAGCATTTT.

This clone was observed a single time. The CDR3 sequence is CASNTGVGRGVNQPQHF. The CDR3 nucleotides read TGTGCCAGTAATACCGGAGTCGGCAGGGGGGTCAATCAGCCCCAGCATTTT. J is TRBJ1-5 and V is TRBV19; 7 bases are shared with TRBD1. J was trimmed by 3 bases and V by 7 bases; bases with no gene match: 15. Germline V gene lookup returns CDR1 LNHDA and CDR2 SQIVND (reference sequence). CDR3 size: 17 residues.

The CDR3 coding sequence is TGTGCCAGCAGAGCACAGCGGCACTCTGGAAACACCATATATTTT. Translating it yields CASRAQRHSGNTIYF. The V and J genes are TRBV6-5 and TRBJ1-3; D gene ambiguous. Germline assignment: CDR1 MNHEY and CDR2 SVGAGI. There are 15 residues in the CDR3. V was trimmed by 6 bases and J by 0 bases, leaving 12 bases between them.

The chain recombines TRBV5-1 with TRBJ2-5; 12 nucleotides agree with TRBD2. CDR1 and CDR2 (germline): SGHRS, YFSETQ. The J segment lost 5 bases and the V segment lost 0 bases, leaving 14 bases of the junction unmatched. The CDR3 covers 19 residues. This chain's CDR3 is CASSLAQEPRLAGVETQYF. The CDR3 DNA is TGCGCCAGCAGCTTGGCCCAGGAACCCCGACTAGCGGGAGTGGAGACCCAGTACTTC.

This chain links TRBV19 with TRBJ1-5, with D tentatively TRBD1 (6 bases). The V end was cut by 7 bases, the J end by 0 bases, with 22 bases between. In germline, CDR1 is LNHDA, CDR2 SQIVND (reference sequence). The CDR3 totals 18 residues. CDR3 nucleotide sequence: TGTGCCAGTACCCCCCAACAGGGCGGAGGCTATAGCAATCAGCCCCAGCATTTT. Translated: CASTPQQGGGYSNQPQHF.

This clone was seen a single time. V and J are TRBV18 and TRBJ1-4, with D unresolved. In germline, CDR1 is KGHSH, CDR2 LQKENI. With 0 bases removed from V and 2 bases from J, the gap between germline ends came to 4 bases. This CDR3 has 14 amino acids. The CDR3 protein is CASSPPETNEKLFF. The CDR3 bases are TGTGCCAGCTCACCACCGGAGACTAATGAAAAACTGTTTTTT. Based on the CDR3 plus reference TRBV18 and TRBJ1-4, the full variable domain is NAGVMQNPRHLVRRRGQEARLRCSPMKGHSHVYWYRQLPEEGLKFMVYLQKENIIDESGMPKERFSAEFPKEGPSILRIQQVVRGDSAAYFCASSPPETNEKLFFGSGTQLSVL.

The rearrangement uses TRBV9 and TRBJ1-2, with TRBD1 identical over 11 bases. The junction had 2 bases not matched to a gene; V was cut back by 0 bases and J by 4 bases. Germline V gene sequence: CDR1 SGDLS, CDR2 YYNGEE. The CDR3 totals 15 residues. CDR3 in DNA: TGTGCCAGCAGCGTAGCAGGACAGGGGGCCTATGGCTACACCTTC. It encodes CASSVAGQGAYGYTF.

CDR3: CSAGQVNTEAFF. The CDR3, as DNA: TGCAGCGCGGGACAGGTCAACACTGAAGCTTTCTTT. This rearrangement joins TRBV29-1 to TRBJ1-1, with TRBD1 matching over 8 bases. Per germline, CDR1 SQVTM and CDR2 ANQGSEA. J gave up 2 bases and V 7 bases, and 3 bases lay outside the gene matches. The length of the CDR3 is 12 residues.

The genes are TRBV21-1 and TRBJ2-7; the table's D call of TRBD2 was not tested on the DNA. TRBV21-1 represents a pseudogene. CDR3 length equals 17 residues. CDR3 in DNA: TGTGCCAGCAGCAAAGCGTCGTTCCGGGACTCCTCCTACGAGCAGTACTTC. Protein sequence: CASSKASFRDSSYEQYF.

This rearrangement joins TRBV18 to TRBJ2-1; weak D call: TRBD1 (6 bases). CDR1 KGHSH and CDR2 LQKENI come from the germline V gene. V was pared by 4 bases and J by 8 bases, with 18 bases between. CDR3 length equals 15 residues. As DNA, the CDR3 is TGTGCCAGCTCACTCACCCTCACAGGGATAGATGAGCAGTTCTTC. Translation: CASSLTLTGIDEQFF. The whole variable domain, filled in from reference TRBV18 and TRBJ2-1, reads NAGVMQNPRHLVRRRGQEARLRCSPMKGHSHVYWYRQLPEEGLKFMVYLQKENIIDESGMPKERFSAEFPKEGPSILRIQQVVRGDSAAYFCASSLTLTGIDEQFFGPGTRLTVL.

The chain carries TRBV5-5 and TRBJ1-2; possibly TRBD1 for D (6 bases). Per germline, CDR1 SGHKS and CDR2 YYEKEE (reference sequence). V was shortened by 1 base and J by 3 bases, with 10 bases between the two germline ends. The CDR3 sequence is 14 residues long. Written as DNA, the CDR3 is TGTGCCAGCAGCTTGCAGGGGCGCGACTATGGCTACACCTTC. Its translation is CASSLQGRDYGYTF.

This chain joins TRBV15 and TRBJ2-6, with 7 nucleotides matching TRBD2. J gave up 0 bases and V 1 base, and 0 bases lay outside the gene matches. The CDR3 is 16 amino acids. Germline CDR1 LNHNV, CDR2 YYDKDF (reference sequence). This CDR3 reads CATSRGGSSGANVLTF. The CDR3 DNA reads TGTGCCACCAGCAGAGGCGGGAGCTCTGGGGCCAACGTCCTGACTTTC.

This chain uses TRBV3-1 (or the pseudogene TRBV3-2) with TRBJ2-7, with a possible D match to TRBD1 (6 bases). V lost 6 bases and J lost 2, with 14 bases in between. In germline, CDR1 is LGHDT, CDR2 YNNKEL (reference sequence). This CDR3 is 14 amino acids long. CDR3 loop: CASSRQDTTYEQYF. In DNA form, the CDR3 reads TGTGCCAGCAGTCGACAGGACACTACCTACGAGCAGTACTTC.

The chain recombines TRBV7-9 with TRBJ1-1; D is undetermined. Germline lookup yields CDR1 SEHNR and CDR2 FQNEAQ (reference sequence). The CDR3 consists of 15 residues. V was trimmed by 0 bases and J by 1 base, leaving 9 bases between them. CDR3 protein: CASSLAQVQNTEAFF. CDR3 coding DNA: TGTGCCAGCAGCTTAGCCCAGGTCCAGAACACTGAAGCTTTCTTT.